This TCR beta chain was documented in a study of blood T cell repertoires in COVID-19. The CDR3 has 13 residues. Germline CDR1 and CDR2: MNHEY and SVGAGI. The V end lost 6 bases, the J end lost 8 bases, and 13 bases lay between the germline ends. TCRdb's copy holds only in-frame clones and misses some; the assay was immunoSEQ multiplex PCR. The sample lists about 140,000 clones, over 80% seen once, with roughly 4.9% in the top ten. The chain carries TRBV6-5 and TRBJ1-4, with unresolved D. Input material: PBMCs or T cells enriched from blood (not recorded which). This receptor was obtained from a man aged 70-80 years who had been exposed to COVID-19. This CDR3 is CASSRVGREKLFF. The DNA of the CDR3 is TGTGCCAGCAGCCGCGTGGGGAGGGAAAAACTGTTTTTT.